This TCR beta chain was retrieved from a study of blood T cells in healthy people across ages. Combining a sample-barcoded 5' primer with a J-beta primer mix, a second PCR ran for roughly 6 to 11 cycles. TCRdb used MiXCR to reprocess the 5' RACE reads, holding one entry per CDR3 protein. The data hold about 1.5 million distinct CDR3 sequences, with 35% to 45% observed a single time. Germline assignment: CDR1 MGHRA and CDR2 YSYEKL. The CDR3 length is 14 residues. V was pared by 0 bases and J by 5 bases, with 11 bases between. This clonotype was picked up a small number of times. Each donor gave ten milliliters of peripheral blood.

The chain uses TRBV4-1 and TRBJ2-7; perhaps TRBD2 as D (5 bases). The sequence was collected from a woman aged 18-30 years in good health. The sequenced sample consisted of blood. CDR3 DNA: TGCGCCAGCAGCCAAGATCATACGGGAAACGAGCAGTACTTC. This codes for CASSQDHTGNEQYF.